This passage covers 28 T cell receptor beta chains from one sample sequenced in a study of CD8 T cells in ankylosing spondylitis. Each CDR3 protein is one row after TCRdb ran MiXCR on the 5' RACE reads. This sample has around 280,000 distinct CDR3 sequences, with 15% to 20% found just once. The sample was blood, either unsorted or a sorted T cell fraction (not recorded which). The receptors were sampled from a male donor with ankylosing spondylitis or in good health (not recorded which).

V usage is TRBV6-5 and J usage is TRBJ2-2, with TRBD1 matching 8 bases. With 2 bases clipped from V and 0 bases from J, the junction kept 8 bases outside the gene matches. Germline CDR1 is MNHEY and CDR2 is SVGAGI. The CDR3 covers 18 residues. The CDR3 reads CASSYNRQGRTNTGELFF. The DNA of the CDR3 is TGTGCCAGCAGTTACAATCGACAGGGGCGAACGAACACCGGGGAGCTGTTTTTT.

The chain is built from TRBV20-1 and TRBJ2-1, with TRBD1 as a possible D gene (5 bases). The CDR3 loop spans 13 amino acids. V was clipped by 3 bases and J by 0 bases, with 6 bases between them. Germline CDR1 DFQATT, CDR2 SNEGSKA (reference sequence). The CDR3 region has the DNA TGCAGTGCTAGGACAGACTCCTACAATGAGCAGTTCTTC. It encodes CSARTDSYNEQFF.

This clonotype was counted only a few times. This chain uses TRBV20-1 with TRBJ2-1; D unresolved. Trimming took off 3 bases at V and 8 bases at J, with 8 bases between the two ends. Germline CDR1 reads DFQATT; CDR2 reads SNEGSKA (reference sequence). This CDR3 has 11 amino acids. CDR3: CSARVVYEQFF. The DNA for the CDR3 is TGCAGTGCTAGGGTAGTTTATGAGCAGTTCTTC.

V usage is TRBV7-3 and J usage is TRBJ2-3, with a tentative D call TRBD2 (6 bases). This CDR3 has 15 residues. Germline V CDR1 and CDR2: SGHTA, FQGTGA. V was trimmed by 7 bases and J by 3 bases, leaving 17 bases between them. CDR3 amino acids: CASTLNGAGTDTQYF. DNA for the CDR3: TGTGCCAGCACGCTGAATGGGGCGGGGACAGATACGCAGTATTTT.

V usage is TRBV5-1 and J usage is TRBJ1-6; the match to TRBD1 covers 11 bases. Losses at the gene ends were 3 bases for V and 10 bases for J; bases not matched to a gene: 6. This CDR3 contains 15 residues. Germline V gives CDR1 SGHRS, CDR2 YFSETQ. This chain's CDR3 is CASSSAGTGGSPLHF. In nucleotides, the CDR3 is TGCGCCAGCAGCTCCGCCGGGACAGGGGGGTCACCCCTCCACTTT.

In this sample, this clonotype turned up many times. The chain links TRBV20-1 to TRBJ2-2, with D possibly being TRBD1 (5 bases). There are 15 residues in the CDR3. V shed 4 bases and J shed 2 bases, with 14 bases lying between them. Looked up from germline, CDR1 is DFQATT and CDR2 is SNEGSKA (reference sequence). The CDR3 DNA sequence: TGCAGTGCTAACCAGGGTGGACGCAACACCGGGGAGCTGTTTTTT. Its translation is CSANQGGRNTGELFF.

This chain joins TRBV5-1 and TRBJ1-1; D not resolved. The V and J ends lost 5 bases and 0 bases respectively, with 11 bases between them. This CDR3 region has 14 residues. From germline, CDR1 is SGHRS and CDR2 YFSETQ. For the CDR3, the DNA is TGCGCCAGCAGGTCAGCCCCCATGAACACTGAAGCTTTCTTT. It codes for CASRSAPMNTEAFF. The whole variable domain, remainder taken from reference TRBV5-1 and TRBJ1-1, is KAGVTQTPRYLIKTRGQQVTLSCSPISGHRSVSWYQQTPGQGLQFLFEYFSETQRNKGNFPGRFSGRQFSNSRSEMNVSTLELGDSALYLCASRSAPMNTEAFFGQGTRLTVV.

The V and J genes are TRBV20-1 and TRBJ2-1, with 10 nucleotides matching TRBD2. V dropped 5 bases and J dropped 6; count of bases not matched to a gene: 16. Looked up from germline, CDR1 is DFQATT and CDR2 is SNEGSKA (reference sequence). There are 17 residues in the CDR3. The DNA of the CDR3 is TGCAGTGCTGCCCCTGTTGAAGGACTAGCGGCCTTCAATGAGCAGTTCTTC. Protein: CSAAPVEGLAAFNEQFF.

The chain couples TRBV28 to TRBJ2-5; D may be TRBD2 (7 bases). From germline, CDR1 is MDHEN and CDR2 SYDVKM. The CDR3 contains 16 residues. V was clipped by 6 bases and J by 5 bases, with 22 bases between them. CDR3 in amino acids: CASRGRGGARWETQYF. CDR3 in DNA: TGTGCCAGCAGGGGGAGGGGGGGAGCCCGTTGGGAGACCCAGTACTTC.

The table lists this clonotype with a few counts. The V gene is TRBV28, the J gene TRBJ1-2, with TRBD1 as a possible D gene (5 bases). This CDR3 comprises 15 residues. Trimming removed 5 bases from V and 4 bases from J, with 17 bases in between. Per germline, CDR1 MDHEN and CDR2 SYDVKM. The CDR3 here is CASSPPPGRGYGYTF. As DNA, the CDR3 is TGTGCCAGCAGTCCTCCGCCGGGACGGGGCTATGGCTACACCTTC.

This clonotype appeared many times. The V and J genes are TRBV27 and TRBJ1-2; D is perhaps TRBD1 (6 bases). Germline values: CDR1 MNHEY, CDR2 SMNVEV (reference sequence). Trimming removed 5 bases at V and 2 bases at J, with 12 bases between. The CDR3 is 14 residues long. CDR3 nucleotides: TGTGCCAGCAGTAGTGGGGGGCAGAACTATGGCTACACCTTC. It specifies CASSSGGQNYGYTF.

V gene TRBV29-1 combines with J gene TRBJ2-2; no clear D gene. V was cut by 5 bases and J by 0 bases, with 7 bases left in between. Germline V CDR1 and CDR2: SQVTM, ANQGSEA. The CDR3 has 13 residues. The CDR3 DNA reads TGCAGCGTTAAGGTCCCGAACACCGGGGAGCTGTTTTTT. As protein: CSVKVPNTGELFF.

V and J are TRBV20-1 and TRBJ1-2, with 11 positions matching TRBD1. The CDR3 extends over 15 amino acids. Germline-derived CDR1 and CDR2 are DFQATT and SNEGSKA (reference sequence). The V gene end was trimmed by 2 bases and the J gene end by 2 bases; junction bases not matched to a gene: 4. CDR3 nucleotide sequence: TGCAGTGCTAGAAGGGGACAGGGGGGGAACTATGGCTACACCTTC. It translates to CSARRGQGGNYGYTF.

This sequence joins TRBV12-3 or TRBV12-4 and TRBJ2-5; a possible D gene is TRBD1 (5 bases). This CDR3 has 13 amino acids. V was pared by 5 bases and J by 5 bases, with 12 bases between. CDR3 DNA sequence: TGTGCCAGCAGTGTAAGCCAGGGTGAGACCCAGTACTTC. It translates to CASSVSQGETQYF.

The rearrangement joins TRBV4-2 to TRBJ1-1; D uncertain. The CDR3 extends over 14 amino acids. Germline V gene sequence: CDR1 LGHNA, CDR2 YNFKEQ. V was cut by 0 bases and J by 0 bases, with 5 bases left in between. The CDR3 region is CASSQDLVNTEAFF. CDR3 nucleotides: TGTGCCAGCAGCCAAGATCTAGTGAACACTGAAGCTTTCTTT.

The V and J genes are TRBV2 and TRBJ2-7; D perhaps matches TRBD2 (7 bases). The V and J ends lost 8 bases and 6 bases respectively, with 20 bases between them. The germline gives CDR1 SNHLY, CDR2 FYNNEI. The CDR3 length is 14 residues. The CDR3 protein is CASGGASSSIEQYV. CDR3 sequence (DNA): TGTGCCAGCGGGGGGGCTAGCTCTTCCATCGAGCAGTACGTC.

This clonotype was seen only a few times. V is TRBV9 and J is TRBJ1-6; D remains ambiguous. This CDR3 comprises 14 residues. Germline V gives CDR1 SGDLS, CDR2 YYNGEE. V lost 2 bases and J lost 14, with 17 bases in between. For the CDR3, the DNA is TGTGCCAGCAGCGTCGAACAAGGACCCCAAACCCTCCACTTT. Protein: CASSVEQGPQTLHF. Based on the CDR3 plus reference TRBV9 and TRBJ1-6, the full variable domain is DSGVTQTPKHLITATGQRVTLRCSPRSGDLSVYWYQQSLDQGLQFLIQYYNGEERAKGNILERFSAQQFPDLHSELNLSSLELGDSALYFCASSVEQGPQTLHFGNGTRLTVT.

The chain combines TRBV20-1 with TRBJ1-2; the D gene is possibly TRBD1 (5 bases). The CDR3 is made up of 10 amino acids. In germline, CDR1 is DFQATT, CDR2 SNEGSKA (reference sequence). Deletions cut 5 bases from V and 6 bases from J, with 7 bases between. The CDR3 protein is CSAQQDGYTF. In nucleotides, the CDR3 is TGCAGTGCTCAACAGGATGGCTACACCTTC.

This clonotype showed up many times. V and J are TRBV5-5 and TRBJ2-7, with D possibly TRBD1 on 5 matching bases. V lost 0 bases and J lost 10, with 14 bases in between. CDR3 size: 13 residues. Germline CDR1 reads SGHKS; CDR2 reads YYEKEE (reference sequence). The CDR3 loop is CASSLEGFGPQYV. In DNA form, the CDR3 reads TGTGCCAGCAGCTTGGAGGGGTTTGGCCCCCAGTACGTC.

This clonotype has more than one count but fewer than ten. The V and J genes are TRBV20-1 and TRBJ1-1, with D perhaps TRBD1 (6 bases). The CDR3 is 16 amino acids. Trimming cost V 2 bases and J 6 bases, with 22 bases left between them. Germline loops: CDR1 DFQATT, CDR2 SNEGSKA (reference sequence). Written as DNA, the CDR3 is TGCAGTGCTAGAAATACAGGGAAGGGGGTCGGGGCTGAAGCTTTCTTT. It codes for CSARNTGKGVGAEAFF.

This clonotype has a handful of counts. The chain couples TRBV29-1 to TRBJ1-3; tentative D call: TRBD1 (5 bases). The V gene's germline CDR1 is SQVTM and CDR2 ANQGSEA. Trimming shortened V by 6 bases and J by 3 bases, and 12 bases separated the two germline ends. This CDR3 has 13 residues. DNA of the CDR3: TGCAGCGTCACCAGGGAGTTTGGAAACACCATATATTTT. It yields the protein CSVTREFGNTIYF.

V gene TRBV12-3 or TRBV12-4 combines with J gene TRBJ2-3; 10 nucleotides line up with TRBD1. This CDR3 has 15 residues. Losses at the gene ends were 3 bases for V and 3 bases for J; bases not matched to a gene: 3. The CDR3 sequence is CASSFTGQGTDTQYF. The CDR3 region has the DNA TGTGCCAGCAGTTTTACGGGACAGGGGACAGATACGCAGTATTTT.

The chain's CDR3 is CASSPPTGSGTDTQYF. The CDR3 region has the DNA TGTGCCAGCTCACCACCGACAGGGTCGGGCACAGATACGCAGTATTTT. The V and J genes are TRBV18 and TRBJ2-3; TRBD1 agrees at 7 bases. The CDR3 runs to 16 residues. Germline V lookup: CDR1 KGHSH, CDR2 LQKENI. Trimming took 0 bases from V and 1 from J; bases not matched to a gene: 4. The variable domain in full, completed from reference TRBV18 and TRBJ2-3, reads NAGVMQNPRHLVRRRGQEARLRCSPMKGHSHVYWYRQLPEEGLKFMVYLQKENIIDESGMPKERFSAEFPKEGPSILRIQQVVRGDSAAYFCASSPPTGSGTDTQYFGPGTRLTVL.

This clonotype was seen a handful of times. The J gene is TRBJ2-1, the V gene TRBV24-1, with 10 bases matching TRBD1. Per the germline V gene, CDR1 is KGHDR and CDR2 is SFDVKD. Germline trimming cut 4 bases from V and 4 bases from J; bases unmatched to any gene: 6. The CDR3 loop spans 16 amino acids. In DNA form, the CDR3 reads TGTGCCACCAGTGAAGCGGGACAGGGGCCATACAATGAGCAGTTCTTC. This gives the protein CATSEAGQGPYNEQFF.

This clonotype has a count of ten or more. The chain has TRBV6-1 and TRBJ2-5; unclear D gene. This CDR3 contains 15 residues. CDR1 MNHNS and CDR2 SASEGT come from the germline V gene. Trimming stripped 5 bases from V and 5 bases from J, with 18 bases between. The chain's CDR3 is CASSSRPTRVETQYF. The CDR3 region has the DNA TGTGCCAGCAGTAGTAGACCGACCCGGGTTGAGACCCAGTACTTC.

This chain uses TRBV20-1 with TRBJ1-5; 7 bases line up with TRBD1. V trimming: 0 bases; J trimming: 7 bases; junction bases outside the gene matches: 9. Per germline, CDR1 DFQATT and CDR2 SNEGSKA (reference sequence). The CDR3 is 15 amino acids. CDR3 sequence reads: CSARDRGQPWQPQHF. For the CDR3, the DNA is TGCAGTGCTAGAGATAGGGGGCAACCTTGGCAGCCCCAGCATTTT.

This clonotype appeared many times. The chain has TRBV6-6 and TRBJ1-1; no definite D call. The CDR3 runs to 13 residues. CDR1 and CDR2 (germline): MNHNY, SVGAGI (reference sequence). The V end lost 2 bases, the J end lost 3 bases, and 7 bases lay between the germline ends. In DNA form, the CDR3 reads TGTGCCAGCAGTTACCTTGAGGACACTGAAGCTTTCTTT. It is translated as CASSYLEDTEAFF.

Points on this clonotype: One base away lies a much larger clone, so this may be a sequencing read error. This chain links TRBV12-3 or TRBV12-4 with TRBJ2-2; a possible D gene is TRBD2 (6 bases). V was cut by 10 bases and J by 4 bases, with 19 bases left in between. The CDR3 has 15 amino acids. The CDR3 DNA is TGTGCCAACAAAGGGGACTCGATCTTCACCGGGGAGCTGTTTTTT. It specifies CANKGDSIFTGELFF.